This record covers a single T cell receptor (beta chain). Its antigen is still unknown. This cohort consisted of healthy bone marrow donors. This sample stems from a study of cytomegalovirus exposure and HLA in healthy donors. PCR primers comprised 60 Vbeta and 13 Jbeta primers. Repertoires were generated with immunoSEQ multiplex PCR, while TCRdb's copy carries only in-frame clones and drops some. The sample consists of about 130,000 clones, approximately 73% of them appearing once. The V gene's germline CDR1 is MDHEN and CDR2 SYDVKM. V lost 5 bases and J lost 7; bases outside the gene matches: 10. The CDR3 extends over 15 amino acids. Study-wide results and caveats: The dataset shows that most TCR sequences were rare, while some public TCRs occurred in many donors. The availability of immune exposure information extended only to CMV serostatus. Sequencing likely caused a cluster of highly shared sequence variants.

The rearrangement joins TRBV28 to TRBJ1-2; TRBD1 matches at 10 bases. The specimen sequenced was PBMCs. This receptor was taken from a man between 60 and 70 years old in good health and CMV-seropositive. The CDR3 nucleotides read TGTGCCAGCAGTCCCTCCGGACAGGGGGACGGTGGCTACACCTTC. It codes for CASSPSGQGDGGYTF.